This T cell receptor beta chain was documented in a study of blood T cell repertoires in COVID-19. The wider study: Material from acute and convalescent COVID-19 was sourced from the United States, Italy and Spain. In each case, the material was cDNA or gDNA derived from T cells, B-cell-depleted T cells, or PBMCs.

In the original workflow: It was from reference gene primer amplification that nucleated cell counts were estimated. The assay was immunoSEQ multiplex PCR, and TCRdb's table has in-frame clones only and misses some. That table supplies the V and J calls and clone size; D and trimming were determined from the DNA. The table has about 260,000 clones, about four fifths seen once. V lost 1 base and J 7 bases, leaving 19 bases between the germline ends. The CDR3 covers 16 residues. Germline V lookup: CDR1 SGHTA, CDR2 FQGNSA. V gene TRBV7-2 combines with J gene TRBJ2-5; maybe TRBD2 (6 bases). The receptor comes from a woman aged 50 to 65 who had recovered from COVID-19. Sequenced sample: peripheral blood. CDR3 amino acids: CASSLGSGGTAGTQYF. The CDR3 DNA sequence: TGTGCCAGCAGCTTAGGGTCCGGCGGGACGGCGGGGACCCAGTACTTC.